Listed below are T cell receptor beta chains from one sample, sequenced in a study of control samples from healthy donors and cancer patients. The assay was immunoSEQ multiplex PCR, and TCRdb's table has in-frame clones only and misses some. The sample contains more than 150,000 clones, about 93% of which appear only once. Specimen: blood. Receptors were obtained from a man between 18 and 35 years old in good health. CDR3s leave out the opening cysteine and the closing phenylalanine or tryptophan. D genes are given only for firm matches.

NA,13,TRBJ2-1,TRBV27,ASRPRTFSYNEQF
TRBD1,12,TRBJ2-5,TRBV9,ASSSGQHQETQY
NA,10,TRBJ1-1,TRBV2,ASKGLYSEAF
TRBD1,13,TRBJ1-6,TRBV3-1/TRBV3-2,ASSRGQRGYSPLH
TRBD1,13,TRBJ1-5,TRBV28,ASSRDRDDREPQH
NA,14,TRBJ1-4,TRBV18,ASSPPNTGTGEKLF
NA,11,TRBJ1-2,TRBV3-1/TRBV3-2,ASSRSRAGGYT
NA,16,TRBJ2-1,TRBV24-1,ATSDPTPTLYRPNEQF
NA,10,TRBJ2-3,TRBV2,ASIQGPDTQY
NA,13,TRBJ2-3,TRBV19,ASSPLLSFGDTQY
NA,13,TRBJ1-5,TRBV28,ASSLKGNYNQPQH
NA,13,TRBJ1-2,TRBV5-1,ASSLDSVTNYGYT
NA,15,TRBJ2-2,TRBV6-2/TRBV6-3,ASSFNPGRTNTGELF
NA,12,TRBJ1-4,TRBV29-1,SVSQFSTNEKLF
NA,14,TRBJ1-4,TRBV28,ASSLGTSATNEKLF
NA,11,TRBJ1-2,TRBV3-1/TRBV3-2,ASSQSGGGGYT
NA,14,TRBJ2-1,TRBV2,ASSEPELSSYNEQF
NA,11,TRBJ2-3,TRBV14,ASSHVGSDTQY
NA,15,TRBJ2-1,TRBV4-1,ASSQVVGRSSYNEQF
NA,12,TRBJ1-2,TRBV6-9,ASCTPHVIYGYT
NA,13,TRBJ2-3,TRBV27,ASSFTALLTDTQY
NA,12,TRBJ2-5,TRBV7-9,ASSPRDTPGAQY
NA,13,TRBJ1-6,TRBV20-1,SASGSNMRNSPLH
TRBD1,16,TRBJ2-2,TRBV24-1,ATSDRWTGRKRTGELF
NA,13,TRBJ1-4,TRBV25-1,ASSDPGRNNEKLF
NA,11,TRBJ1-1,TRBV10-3,AISINGGTEAF
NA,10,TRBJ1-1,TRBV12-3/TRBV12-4,ASSQSSTEAF
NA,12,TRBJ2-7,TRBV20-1,SASTSRGYYEQY
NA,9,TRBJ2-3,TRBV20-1,SADLVDTQY
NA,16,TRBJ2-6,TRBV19,ASSMRVSPGAGANVLT
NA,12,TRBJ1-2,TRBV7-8,ASSYMVNNYGYT
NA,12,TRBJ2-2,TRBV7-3,ASSLRVDTGELF
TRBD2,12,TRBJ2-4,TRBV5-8,ASSLAVGGDIQY
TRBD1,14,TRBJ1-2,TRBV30,AWFRDSLFPGNGYT
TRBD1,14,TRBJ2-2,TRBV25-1,ASSEFTGGNTGELF
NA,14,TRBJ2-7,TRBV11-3,ASSLRGPAGAYEQY
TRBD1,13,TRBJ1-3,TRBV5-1,ASSSDRGGGNTIY
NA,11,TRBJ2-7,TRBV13,ASSTKAADEQY
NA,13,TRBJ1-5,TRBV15,ATSRGGGAGQPQH
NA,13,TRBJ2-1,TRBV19,ASSRQESSYNEQF
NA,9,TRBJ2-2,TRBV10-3,ATQNTGELF
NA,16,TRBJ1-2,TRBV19,ASSIINPGSRRNYGYT
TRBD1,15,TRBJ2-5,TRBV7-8,ASSLALTGTGKETQY
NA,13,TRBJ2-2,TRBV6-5,ASSFVRRNTGELF
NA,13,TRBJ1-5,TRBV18,ASSPDVSRNQPQH
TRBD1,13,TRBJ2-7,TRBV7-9,ASSLRTGISYEQY
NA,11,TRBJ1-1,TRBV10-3,AISAGMNTEAF
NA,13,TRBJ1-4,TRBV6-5,ASSPQTGRNEKLF
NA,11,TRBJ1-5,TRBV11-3,ASSQAPTRPQH
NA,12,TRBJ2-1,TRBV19,ASKTGSSYNEQF
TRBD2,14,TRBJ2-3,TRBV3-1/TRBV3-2,ASSQVAGGLTDTQY
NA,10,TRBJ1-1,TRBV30,AWSEALTEAF
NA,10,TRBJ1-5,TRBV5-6,ASSRHNQPQH
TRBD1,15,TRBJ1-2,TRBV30,AWRGPPTGKMNYGYT
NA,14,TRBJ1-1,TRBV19,ATTRGGTTQNTEAF
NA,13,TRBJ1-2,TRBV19,ASSINPDSSYGYT
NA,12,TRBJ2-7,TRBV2,ASSARGAEREQY
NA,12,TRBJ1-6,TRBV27,ASREDSINSPLH